These 10 T cell receptor beta chains were sequenced from one sample in a study of blood T cell repertoires in COVID-19. Profiling relied on immunoSEQ multiplex PCR, and the TCRdb table lists in-frame clones only, not all of them. The data contain 300,000 to 450,000 clones, around 87% of them singletons. The sequenced sample was PBMCs or T cells enriched from blood (not recorded which). The receptors stem from a man aged 30 to 45 who had recovered from COVID-19.

The chain carries TRBV4-3 and TRBJ2-1; 9 nucleotides line up with TRBD1. This CDR3 has 14 residues. Per the germline V gene, CDR1 is LGHNA and CDR2 is YSLEER. V shed 4 bases and J 2 bases; nucleotides not matched to a gene: 0. CDR3 sequence: CASSRDRAYNEQFF. The DNA of the CDR3 is TGCGCCAGCAGCCGGGACAGGGCCTACAATGAGCAGTTCTTC.

V usage is TRBV6-2 or TRBV6-3 and J usage is TRBJ2-1; 9 bases line up with TRBD1. V lost 6 bases to trimming and J lost 7 bases; unmatched junction nucleotides: 10. The CDR3 is 15 amino acids. The germline V gene encodes CDR1 MNHEY and CDR2 SVGEGT. In DNA form, the CDR3 reads TGTGCCAGCAGCGAACCCGGGACAGGGTGGAATGAGCAGTTCTTC. This gives the protein CASSEPGTGWNEQFF.

The chain combines TRBV19 with TRBJ1-2; 7 positions match TRBD1. CDR3 length: 13 residues. Germline CDR1 is LNHDA and CDR2 is SQIVND (reference sequence). The junction had 7 bases not matched to a gene; V was cut back by 6 bases and J by 6 bases. The CDR3 nucleotides read TGTGCCAGTAGGCTTATAGGGACAGATGGCTACACCTTC. Translation gives CASRLIGTDGYTF.

The chain couples TRBV3-1 (or the pseudogene TRBV3-2) to TRBJ1-3, with TRBD1 as a possible D gene (5 bases). This CDR3 spans 17 amino acids. Trimming shortened V by 2 bases and J by 4 bases, and 18 bases separated the two germline ends. The germline gives CDR1 LGHDT, CDR2 YNNKEL (reference sequence). DNA of the CDR3: TGTGCCAGCAGCCAACTGGGCGGGGGTTTGTCAGGAAACACCATATATTTT. It specifies CASSQLGGGLSGNTIYF.

V is TRBV24-1 and J is TRBJ2-2, with a possible D match to TRBD1 (6 bases). V gave up 4 bases and J gave up 3 bases, with 8 bases separating them. The CDR3 runs 14 residues. Germline V gene data show CDR1 as KGHDR and CDR2 as SFDVKD. CDR3 sequence reads: CATSDHRDTGELFF. The CDR3 coding sequence is TGTGCCACCAGTGACCACAGGGACACCGGGGAGCTGTTTTTT.

This chain links TRBV5-1 with TRBJ2-3; 9 bases align to TRBD1. This CDR3 is 14 amino acids long. Germline V lookup: CDR1 SGHRS, CDR2 YFSETQ. The ends lost 4 bases at V and 4 bases at J; junction bases unmatched: 4. CDR3 nucleotide sequence: TGCGCCAGCAGCAAGGACAGGGGACCAGATACGCAGTATTTT. The encoded protein is CASSKDRGPDTQYF.

V usage is TRBV6-5 and J usage is TRBJ2-2; a weak D match, TRBD1 (7 bases). The CDR3 extends over 14 amino acids. Trimming removed 6 bases at V and 5 bases at J, with 13 bases between. Germline CDR1 MNHEY, CDR2 SVGAGI. The CDR3 sequence: CASRKQGRTGELFF. The CDR3 nucleotides are TGTGCCAGCAGAAAACAGGGGAGGACCGGGGAGCTGTTTTTT.

The chain combines TRBV19 with TRBJ1-5; no firm D call. Trimming took off 8 bases at V and 1 base at J, with 15 bases between the two ends. Germline V gives CDR1 LNHDA, CDR2 SQIVND (reference sequence). This CDR3 has 15 residues. The CDR3 DNA reads as TGTGCCAGTCGGGATCCCTCTGGGAGCAATCAGCCCCAGCATTTT. It codes for CASRDPSGSNQPQHF.

Of note for this clone: This same CDR3 is encoded by further DNA sequences in the sample. The chain links TRBV5-1 to TRBJ1-1, with 8 bases identical to TRBD1. After removal of 4 bases from V and 2 bases from J, the junction contained 4 bases not matched to a gene. Per the germline V gene, CDR1 is SGHRS and CDR2 is YFSETQ. The CDR3 has 14 residues. CDR3 nucleotides: TGCGCCAGCAGCCCAGGGACAGGAAACACTGAAGCTTTCTTT. Amino acid sequence: CASSPGTGNTEAFF.

In this sample, this clone turned up once. J is TRBJ1-1 and V is TRBV11-2; 8 positions match TRBD1. The CDR3 loop spans 17 amino acids. CDR1 and CDR2 from the germline V gene are SGHAT and FQNNGV. V shed 0 bases and J 5 bases; nucleotides not matched to a gene: 11. This CDR3 reads CASSLDTFRDRMTEAFF. CDR3 in DNA: TGTGCCAGCAGCTTAGACACCTTCCGGGACAGGATGACTGAAGCTTTCTTT.